Here is one T cell receptor beta chain with its context. There is no known antigen for this receptor. It has no much larger one-base neighbor in the sample; base qualities were not kept. The data are from a study of identical twins listed by TCRdb under 2016. Study-level background: To test whether fetal clonotypes persist, this study deep-sequenced TCR alpha and beta repertoires from monozygotic twins, from unrelated adults of various ages, and from cord blood. To rule out contamination, replicate twin experiments were performed at different times with different library preparation protocols.

Every donor in the study was a healthy Caucasian. Broad study findings and their caveats: Out-of-frame TCR alpha sequences shared between twins showed an excess of low generation-probability sequences compared with coincidental sharing between unrelated individuals. Zero-insertion analyses could be partly confounded by invariant T cells such as MAIT and iNKT, although diverse VJ usage argued against such confounding for most clonotypes. The excess sharing between twins in beta out-of-frame sequences was weaker because fewer shared sequences reduced the signal-to-noise ratio. In monozygotic twins, out-of-frame TCR alpha sharing was systematically underestimated by recombination models, although the models agreed with sharing between unrelated individuals. Because the same donors could not be followed over many years, the conclusions relied on cross-sectional statistical analysis. Abundant cord blood beta clonotypes had fewer insertions, young adult naive repertoires showed a similar but weaker trend, and memory repertoires showed no such trend.

The library was obtained by 5' RACE. The sequencer was an Illumina HiSeq 2000. A universal primer binding site was added through template switching, and the final cDNA carried a unique molecular identifier so that TCR cDNA molecules could be counted accurately. Specific primers in the conserved constant-segment region were used to synthesize first-strand cDNA for TCR alpha and beta chains. To control for contamination, each cDNA library was double barcoded with a SMART-Mk sample barcode plus Illumina barcodes. TruSeq adapter sequences and Illumina sample barcodes were added in two successive PCR steps. The Illumina HiSeq platform was used with custom primers to sequence TCR alpha and beta cDNA libraries. Regarding the original processing steps: Raw reads were processed with MiGEC to extract unique molecular identifiers, and MiXCR was used to determine CDR3 positions. For each individual, recombination models were inferred using an EM algorithm with the repgenHMM and IGoR tools. The tcR package in R was used for shared clonotype analysis, with sharing normalized by the product of cloneset sizes. Out-of-frame nonproductive sequences were analyzed to study raw recombination free of thymic and clonal selection effects. TCRdb trimmed the raw reads at Q25, called clones with MiXCR and kept productive beta chains. Every distinct CDR3 protein forms one entry, paired with its most common genes and DNA. These V and J calls originate from TCRdb's pipeline instead of the authors' own analysis. The sample table holds about 1.7 million distinct CDR3 sequences, of which around 33% were seen once. The ten largest clones add up to approximately 0.29% of the sample.

The sequence derives from a newborn girl in good health. Sequenced input: cord blood.

The sequenced DNA is TGTGCCAGCAGTTACTCGACAGGGCTGAACACTGAAGCTTTCTTT. The resulting protein is CASSYSTGLNTEAFF. The chain is made from TRBV6-6 and TRBJ1-1, with 7 bases in between that match TRBD1. The germline V gene (reference sequence) specifies MNHNY as CDR1 and SVGAGI as CDR2. V lost 0 bases and J lost 0 bases, and the count of bases not matched to a germline gene is 1. Reading from cysteine to phenylalanine, the CDR3 counts 15 amino acids. Only the CDR3 portion is preserved as DNA: 45 bases, with reading frame beginning at the first base.